These 26 T cell receptor beta chains originate from one sample sequenced in a study of shared clonotypes between healthy human individuals. Libraries were prepared by immunoSEQ multiplex PCR; TCRdb keeps only in-frame clonotypes and omits some of them. The sample holds around 1,100,000 clones, approximately 77% seen once. The sample taken for sequencing was memory CD4+ T cells from PBMCs. Subset given: CD45RA-negative fraction. The receptor source for this set is a man younger than 35 in good health. Some clones in this sample may be carry-over from other donors' samples.

The rearrangement joins TRBV19 to TRBJ1-4; 10 bases agree with TRBD1. The trim removed 4 bases at V and 8 bases at J, leaving 7 bases unmatched. Germline V CDR1 and CDR2: LNHDA, SQIVND (reference sequence). This CDR3 is built from 15 residues. CDR3 protein: CASSRAGTGVEKLFF. Here the CDR3 DNA reads TGTGCCAGTAGTAGGGCCGGGACAGGGGTCGAAAAACTGTTTTTT.

V is TRBV5-1 and J is TRBJ1-1, with unresolved D. CDR3 length equals 16 residues. V lost 2 bases to trimming and J lost 0 bases, with 14 bases between them. Germline CDR1 SGHRS, CDR2 YFSETQ. DNA for the CDR3: TGCGCCAGCAGCTTTCGGGCGGGTACCGTGAACACTGAAGCTTTCTTT. Protein sequence: CASSFRAGTVNTEAFF.

This clone was picked up a small number of times. This sequence joins TRBV6-5 and TRBJ2-7, with 8 bases fitting TRBD2. Germline values: CDR1 MNHEY, CDR2 SVGAGI. The J segment lost 6 bases and the V segment lost 0 bases, leaving 4 bases of the junction unmatched. The CDR3 runs to 14 residues. In DNA, the CDR3 is TGTGCCAGCAGTTACTCAGCGGGAGTTCCCGAGCAGTACTTC. The encoded protein is CASSYSAGVPEQYF.

About this clone itself: This specimen includes other DNA sequences encoding the same CDR3. V usage is TRBV5-1 and J usage is TRBJ1-3; D might be TRBD1 (6 bases). V shed 7 bases and J shed 0 bases, with 11 bases lying between them. In germline, CDR1 is SGHRS, CDR2 YFSETQ. This CDR3 is 14 amino acids long. CDR3 loop: CASRDTSSGNTIYF. For the CDR3, the DNA is TGCGCCAGCCGGGACACGAGCTCTGGAAACACCATATATTTT.

This clone occurred once. J is TRBJ1-1 and V is TRBV7-9, with D perhaps matching TRBD1 (5 bases). The CDR3 sequence is 14 residues long. The V end lost 5 bases, the J end lost 9 bases, and 19 bases lay between the germline ends. The V gene's germline CDR1 is SEHNR and CDR2 FQNEAQ (reference sequence). CDR3 sequence (DNA): TGTGCCAGCAGCCTCCCCGGGGCTCCTTTGAAAGCTTTCTTT. Protein sequence: CASSLPGAPLKAFF.

V is TRBV9 and J is TRBJ2-7; 8 bases fit TRBD1. The CDR3 is 16 residues long. Germline loops: CDR1 SGDLS, CDR2 YYNGEE. Germline trimming cut 0 bases from V and 3 bases from J; bases unmatched to any gene: 8. Written as DNA, the CDR3 is TGTGCCAGCAGCGTAGGGGGCAGGGGGCGCGTCTACGAGCAGTACTTC. Protein product: CASSVGGRGRVYEQYF.

This clone has a count of ten or more. This rearrangement joins TRBV15 to TRBJ2-7; a weak D match, TRBD1 (5 bases). Per germline, CDR1 LNHNV and CDR2 YYDKDF (reference sequence). V was trimmed by 1 base and J by 3 bases, leaving 10 bases between them. The CDR3 runs 14 residues. The CDR3 loop is CATSRAGQGYEQYF. The CDR3 nucleotides read TGTGCCACCAGCAGAGCAGGTCAGGGCTACGAGCAGTACTTC.

The chain is built from TRBV20-1 and TRBJ2-1; no clear D. The CDR3 is 10 residues long. V was shortened by 6 bases and J by 8 bases, with 8 bases between the two germline ends. Germline V CDR1 and CDR2: DFQATT, SNEGSKA (reference sequence). The CDR3 region has the DNA TGCAGTGCCGCTAAGGATGAGCAGTTCTTC. This translates into CSAAKDEQFF.

The chain employs TRBV7-2 and TRBJ2-3, with 10 nucleotides matching TRBD1. With 2 bases clipped from V and 4 bases from J, the junction kept 3 bases outside the gene matches. There are 15 residues in the CDR3. Germline values: CDR1 SGHTA, CDR2 FQGNSA. CDR3 residues: CASSLYGQGADTQYF. As DNA, the CDR3 is TGTGCCAGCAGCTTATACGGACAGGGGGCAGATACGCAGTATTTT.

This chain links TRBV9 with TRBJ2-2, with TRBD1 identical over 9 bases. Germline V gene data show CDR1 as SGDLS and CDR2 as YYNGEE. This CDR3 spans 17 amino acids. V shed 6 bases and J 5 bases; nucleotides not matched to a gene: 14. The CDR3 region is CASTPRTGVSRTGELFF. CDR3 nucleotide sequence: TGTGCCAGCACCCCCCGGACAGGGGTTAGTAGGACCGGGGAGCTGTTTTTT.

The sample holds one count of this clone. This likely traces to a read error, being one base from a far larger clone. The rearrangement uses TRBV11-2 and TRBJ2-7, with TRBD1 matching 8 bases. The germline V gene has CDR1 SGHAT and CDR2 FQNNGV. The CDR3 runs to 19 residues. The CDR3 DNA reads as TGTGCCAGCAGCTTAGCGGTGAGAACAGGGGGACTGGGGTCCTACGGGCAGTACTTC. This sequence encodes CASSLAVRTGGLGSYGQYF.

This chain links TRBV27 with TRBJ2-7; 13 nucleotides align to TRBD2. Looked up from germline, CDR1 is MNHEY and CDR2 is SMNVEV (reference sequence). This CDR3 spans 17 amino acids. With V trimmed by 6 bases and J by 3 bases, 11 bases remained unmatched. The CDR3 DNA reads as TGTGCCAGCAGCCCACAGGGGACTAGCGGGGTCTTCTACGAGCAGTACTTC. Amino acid sequence: CASSPQGTSGVFYEQYF.

The J gene is TRBJ1-4, the V gene TRBV7-2, with D maybe TRBD1 (5 bases). Germline CDR1 SGHTA, CDR2 FQGNSA. The CDR3 consists of 15 residues. The V end lost 5 bases, the J end lost 8 bases, and 18 bases lay between the germline ends. CDR3 DNA sequence: TGTGCCAGCAGCACCCGGACGAACGAGGGGGAAAAACTGTTTTTT. Translation gives CASSTRTNEGEKLFF. The full variable domain, completed using reference TRBV7-2 and TRBJ1-4, is GAGVSQSPSNKVTEKGKDVELRCDPISGHTALYWYRQSLGQGLEFLIYFQGNSAPDKSGLPSDRFSAERTGGSVSTLTIQRTQQEDSAVYLCASSTRTNEGEKLFFGSGTQLSVL.

This clone was counted between two and nine times. The V and J genes are TRBV28 and TRBJ2-4, with D hard to call. From germline, CDR1 is MDHEN and CDR2 SYDVKM. V lost 3 bases, J lost 0 bases, and 9 bases lay in between. CDR3 length: 15 amino acids. In nucleotides, the CDR3 is TGTGCCAGCAGTTTTCTGGGTCTAGCCAAAAACATTCAGTACTTC. Its translation is CASSFLGLAKNIQYF.

The chain employs TRBV19 and TRBJ2-7; D gene unclear. The germline CDR1 and CDR2 sequences are LNHDA and SQIVND (reference sequence). This CDR3 is built from 15 residues. V lost 6 bases to trimming and J lost 5 bases, with 20 bases between them. The CDR3 region is CASSRSGSHPHEQYF. Written as DNA, the CDR3 is TGTGCCAGTAGCCGCTCCGGGTCCCACCCCCACGAGCAGTACTTC.

The chain joins TRBV5-1 to TRBJ2-3; 7 bases fit TRBD2. J gave up 6 bases and V 4 bases, and 5 bases lay outside the gene matches. The V gene's germline CDR1 is SGHRS and CDR2 YFSETQ. The CDR3 runs 13 residues. The CDR3 DNA reads TGCGCCAGCAGCAGAGCGGGACCGGATACGCAGTATTTT. This encodes CASSRAGPDTQYF.

This chain links TRBV5-4 with TRBJ1-2; D not resolved. V dropped 3 bases and J dropped 1 base, with 16 bases sitting between them. Germline V CDR1 and CDR2: SGHNT, YYREEE (reference sequence). This CDR3 is built from 16 residues. The CDR3: CASSSGLVDGNYGYTF. The CDR3 nucleotides read TGTGCCAGCAGCTCCGGGTTAGTGGACGGTAACTATGGCTACACCTTC.

The genes are TRBV4-2 and TRBJ2-7, with TRBD2 matching 10 bases. Trimming removed 1 base from V and 4 bases from J; junction bases left unmatched: 10. Per germline, CDR1 LGHNA and CDR2 YNFKEQ. The CDR3 consists of 17 residues. CDR3 DNA sequence: TGTGCCAGCAGCCAAGGAGCGGGAGGGAATTGGGGATACGAGCAGTACTTC. As protein: CASSQGAGGNWGYEQYF.

This clone was observed a few times. The chain combines TRBV14 with TRBJ2-2; D is uncertain. The CDR3 covers 14 residues. The germline V gene encodes CDR1 SGHDN and CDR2 FVKESK. The germline V and J ends were trimmed by 6 bases and 2 bases, with 10 bases remaining between them. In DNA form, the CDR3 reads TGTGCCAGCAGGTTGCTATCCAACACCGGGGAGCTGTTTTTT. It translates to CASRLLSNTGELFF.

This clone was seen only a few times. The chain is built from TRBV6-1 and TRBJ1-5, with unresolved D. Germline CDR1 MNHNS, CDR2 SASEGT. V lost 7 bases and J 0 bases, leaving 13 bases between the germline ends. The CDR3 covers 15 residues. DNA for the CDR3: TGTGCCAGCATGGCGGGAACTTATAGCAATCAGCCCCAGCATTTT. Its protein is CASMAGTYSNQPQHF.

The chain has TRBV5-1 and TRBJ2-1; TRBD2 matches 14 bases. J was trimmed by 1 base and V by 4 bases; bases with no gene match: 4. The CDR3 loop spans 17 amino acids. Germline V gene sequence: CDR1 SGHRS, CDR2 YFSETQ. The CDR3 protein is CASSRLAGGPSYNEQFF. Written as DNA, the CDR3 is TGCGCCAGCAGCCGACTAGCGGGAGGGCCGTCCTACAATGAGCAGTTCTTC.

The V and J genes are TRBV6-5 and TRBJ1-1; D ambiguous. CDR3 length equals 14 residues. Germline CDR1 is MNHEY and CDR2 is SVGAGI. Trimming stripped 2 bases from V and 1 base from J, with 8 bases between. The CDR3 protein is CASSYGEPNTEAFF. For the CDR3, the DNA is TGTGCCAGCAGTTACGGAGAACCGAACACTGAAGCTTTCTTT.

J is TRBJ1-1 and V is TRBV18; maybe TRBD1 (5 bases). Per the germline V gene, CDR1 is KGHSH and CDR2 is LQKENI. Trimming removed 0 bases from V and 2 bases from J, with 10 bases in between. The CDR3 is 15 amino acids. CDR3 in DNA: TGTGCCAGCTCACCACCTAACAGGCCCAACACTGAAGCTTTCTTT. This sequence encodes CASSPPNRPNTEAFF.

The chain links TRBV7-6 to TRBJ2-5; D not resolved. The CDR3 is made up of 12 amino acids. Trimming shortened V by 1 base and J by 8 bases, and 8 bases separated the two germline ends. Germline loops: CDR1 SGHVS, CDR2 FNYEAQ. CDR3 sequence: CASSLDKNTQYF. CDR3 DNA: TGTGCCAGCAGCTTAGACAAAAATACCCAGTACTTC.

The CDR3 loop is CASRISETQYF. DNA of the CDR3: TGCGCCAGCCGAATAAGCGAGACCCAGTACTTC. This chain uses TRBV5-1 with TRBJ2-5; no clear D gene. The CDR3 has 11 amino acids. The germline gives CDR1 SGHRS, CDR2 YFSETQ. The V end lost 7 bases, the J end lost 5 bases, and 9 bases lay between the germline ends. Full variable domain (rest looked up from reference TRBV5-1 and TRBJ2-5): KAGVTQTPRYLIKTRGQQVTLSCSPISGHRSVSWYQQTPGQGLQFLFEYFSETQRNKGNFPGRFSGRQFSNSRSEMNVSTLELGDSALYLCASRISETQYFGPGTRLLVL.

The rearrangement joins TRBV5-1 to TRBJ2-7; TRBD2 is a possible D gene (6 bases). Germline CDR1 is SGHRS and CDR2 is YFSETQ. CDR3 length: 16 amino acids. Trimming left V 1 base short and J 1 base short, with 15 bases between. CDR3 coding DNA: TGCGCCAGCAGCTTGCTGCGGGGCGGGTCTTCCTACGAGCAGTACTTC. Protein: CASSLLRGGSSYEQYF.